This T cell receptor beta chain was sequenced for a study of T cell repertoires in ileal Crohn's disease. Patients were adults with ileal or ileocolonic Crohn's disease needing resection. Profiling relied on immunoSEQ multiplex PCR, and the TCRdb table lists in-frame clones only, not all of them. The sample has 30,000 to 35,000 clones, 80% seen once. Germline-derived CDR1 and CDR2 are MGHRA and YSYEKL. This CDR3 region has 16 residues. Unmatched junction bases numbered 5, after V lost 1 base and J lost 0 bases. This TCR was sampled from an adult with Crohn's disease. Sequenced sample: ileal tissue. V and J are TRBV4-1 and TRBJ2-7; the match to TRBD1 covers 8 bases. The CDR3 spells CASSQGPGTGSYEQYF. Written as DNA, the CDR3 is TGCGCCAGCAGCCAAGGTCCTGGGACAGGCTCCTACGAGCAGTACTTC.